These T cell receptor beta chains were read from a single sample in a study of blood T cell repertoires in COVID-19. Clones were read by immunoSEQ multiplex PCR, and TCRdb kept only the in-frame ones, dropping some. Counted here are about 100,000 clones, 70% to 90% occurring once; the ten biggest clones make up approximately 5.3%. The source material was peripheral blood. The receptors were sampled from a human donor in a cohort sampled during active COVID-19. The CDR3 runs from the conserved cysteine through the conserved F or W. The D gene is left open where the match is weak. The size entry is marked missing in some rows and otherwise reads once, few, many or a size class.

J gene: TRBJ2-4; clone size: .; D gene: .; V gene: TRBV21-1; CDR3 protein: CASSCTIAKNIQYF; CDR3 DNA: TGTGCCAGCTCGTGCACTATAGCCAAAAACATTCAGTACTTC
J gene: TRBJ2-7; clone size: .; D gene: .; V gene: TRBV5-1; CDR3 protein: CASSLDRSSSYEQYF; CDR3 DNA: TGCGCCAGCAGCTTGGACAGGTCTAGCTCCTACGAGCAGTACTTC
J gene: TRBJ2-7; clone size: .; D gene: .; V gene: TRBV4-3; CDR3 protein: CASSHRLDYEQYF; CDR3 DNA: TGCGCCAGCAGCCACCGACTAGACTACGAGCAGTACTTC
J gene: TRBJ2-1; clone size: .; D gene: .; V gene: TRBV7-2; CDR3 protein: CASSGGTVYNEQFF; CDR3 DNA: TGTGCCAGCAGCGGCGGGACAGTTTACAATGAGCAGTTCTTC
J gene: TRBJ1-3; clone size: .; D gene: TRBD1; V gene: TRBV7-9; CDR3 protein: CASSLRDRGPARNTIYF; CDR3 DNA: TGTGCCAGCAGCTTACGGGACAGGGGACCTGCTAGAAACACCATATATTTT
J gene: TRBJ1-5; clone size: .; D gene: TRBD1; V gene: TRBV29-1; CDR3 protein: CSVSSGTGANQPQHF; CDR3 DNA: TGCAGCGTCTCTTCCGGGACAGGGGCAAATCAGCCCCAGCATTTT
J gene: TRBJ2-7; clone size: .; D gene: TRBD2; V gene: TRBV5-6; CDR3 protein: CASSFWASGYEQYF; CDR3 DNA: TGTGCCAGCAGCTTTTGGGCTAGCGGATACGAGCAGTACTTC
J gene: TRBJ1-2; clone size: .; D gene: TRBD1; V gene: TRBV5-4; CDR3 protein: CASSMGQGASFPYGYTF; CDR3 DNA: TGTGCCAGCAGCATGGGACAGGGGGCCTCTTTCCCCTATGGCTACACCTTC
J gene: TRBJ1-6; clone size: .; D gene: .; V gene: TRBV5-4; CDR3 protein: CASSLDSLNSPLHF; CDR3 DNA: TGTGCCAGCAGCTTGGACAGCCTGAATTCACCCCTCCACTTT
J gene: TRBJ2-6; clone size: .; D gene: .; V gene: TRBV18; CDR3 protein: CASSPSPSGANVLTF; CDR3 DNA: TGTGCCAGCTCACCGAGCCCCTCTGGGGCCAACGTCCTGACTTTC
J gene: TRBJ2-7; clone size: .; D gene: .; V gene: TRBV6-5; CDR3 protein: CASRKDSETAYEQYF; CDR3 DNA: TGTGCCAGCAGAAAAGACAGTGAAACCGCCTACGAGCAGTACTTC
J gene: TRBJ2-1; clone size: .; D gene: TRBD2; V gene: TRBV28; CDR3 protein: CASSLPGLAAPPEQFF; CDR3 DNA: TGTGCCAGCAGTTTGCCGGGACTAGCGGCTCCTCCTGAGCAGTTCTTC
J gene: TRBJ2-7; clone size: once; D gene: .; V gene: TRBV18; CDR3 protein: CASSPQGHYEQYF; CDR3 DNA: TGTGCCAGCTCACCTCAGGGTCACTACGAGCAGTACTTC
J gene: TRBJ2-1; clone size: .; D gene: .; V gene: TRBV4-3; CDR3 protein: CASSQFRIGGLYNEQFF; CDR3 DNA: TGCGCCAGCAGCCAGTTTAGGATAGGCGGTCTCTACAATGAGCAGTTCTTC
J gene: TRBJ2-7; clone size: .; D gene: .; V gene: TRBV28; CDR3 protein: CASSLSGYEQYF; CDR3 DNA: TGTGCCAGCAGTTTATCCGGTTACGAGCAGTACTTC
J gene: TRBJ2-7; clone size: once; D gene: TRBD2; V gene: TRBV5-1; CDR3 protein: CASTGLGSYEQYF; CDR3 DNA: TGCGCCAGCACGGGACTAGGCTCCTACGAGCAGTACTTC
J gene: TRBJ2-1; clone size: .; D gene: .; V gene: TRBV7-9; CDR3 protein: CASSLGGTPEEFF; CDR3 DNA: TGTGCCAGCAGCTTAGGCGGAACTCCGGAGGAGTTCTTC
J gene: TRBJ2-7; clone size: .; D gene: TRBD1; V gene: TRBV18; CDR3 protein: CASSTKAGTGGYEQYF; CDR3 DNA: TGTGCCAGCTCAACCAAGGCCGGGACAGGTGGTTACGAGCAGTACTTC
J gene: TRBJ2-5; clone size: .; D gene: .; V gene: TRBV4-1; CDR3 protein: CASSQEGTSLETQYF; CDR3 DNA: TGCGCCAGCAGCCAAGAGGGAACTAGTCTCGAGACCCAGTACTTC
J gene: TRBJ2-1; clone size: .; D gene: .; V gene: TRBV2; CDR3 protein: CASQTGLPLSEQFF; CDR3 DNA: TGTGCCAGTCAGACGGGACTCCCCCTATCTGAGCAGTTCTTC
J gene: TRBJ2-7; clone size: once; D gene: TRBD1; V gene: TRBV4-1; CDR3 protein: CASSQARTGPYEQYF; CDR3 DNA: TGCGCCAGCAGCCAAGCGAGGACAGGGCCCTACGAGCAGTACTTC
J gene: TRBJ2-3; clone size: .; D gene: TRBD1; V gene: TRBV6-5; CDR3 protein: CASRGAGGQVNTQYF; CDR3 DNA: TGTGCCAGCAGGGGGGCAGGGGGACAGGTAAATACGCAGTATTTT
J gene: TRBJ1-1; clone size: .; D gene: .; V gene: TRBV2; CDR3 protein: CASSEAATVEAFF; CDR3 DNA: TGTGCCAGCAGTGAAGCGGCCACCGTTGAAGCTTTCTTT
J gene: TRBJ2-7; clone size: .; D gene: TRBD2; V gene: TRBV27; CDR3 protein: CASTLGAAGGYEQYF; CDR3 DNA: TGTGCCAGCACCCTCGGGGCAGCGGGAGGCTACGAGCAGTACTTC
J gene: TRBJ1-4; clone size: .; D gene: .; V gene: TRBV7-9; CDR3 protein: CASSLQGATNEKLFF; CDR3 DNA: TGTGCCAGCAGCCTACAGGGCGCCACTAATGAAAAACTGTTTTTT
J gene: TRBJ1-5; clone size: .; D gene: TRBD1; V gene: TRBV4-1; CDR3 protein: CASSQDQGGLGNQPQHF; CDR3 DNA: TGCGCCAGCAGCCAAGATCAGGGGGGCCTAGGCAATCAGCCCCAGCATTTT
J gene: TRBJ2-7; clone size: once; D gene: .; V gene: TRBV30; CDR3 protein: CAWSVKRGTKANYEQYF; CDR3 DNA: TGTGCCTGGAGTGTGAAGAGGGGGACTAAAGCAAACTACGAGCAGTACTTC
J gene: TRBJ2-5; clone size: .; D gene: .; V gene: TRBV28; CDR3 protein: CASSPPQSQETQYF; CDR3 DNA: TGTGCCAGCAGCCCTCCCCAGTCACAAGAGACCCAGTACTTC
J gene: TRBJ2-2; clone size: .; D gene: .; V gene: TRBV6-2/TRBV6-3; CDR3 protein: CASSYPRTGELFF; CDR3 DNA: TGTGCCAGCAGTTACCCCCGGACCGGGGAGCTGTTTTTT
J gene: TRBJ2-2; clone size: .; D gene: TRBD1; V gene: TRBV5-4; CDR3 protein: CASSFQGVDTGELFF; CDR3 DNA: TGTGCCAGCAGCTTTCAGGGGGTGGACACCGGGGAGCTGTTTTTT
J gene: TRBJ2-7; clone size: .; D gene: .; V gene: TRBV6-5; CDR3 protein: CASSRVESRSNEQYF; CDR3 DNA: TGTGCCAGCAGTCGGGTAGAGTCTCGTTCGAACGAGCAGTACTTC
J gene: TRBJ2-2; clone size: .; D gene: TRBD1; V gene: TRBV5-4; CDR3 protein: CAGSADRRKNTGELFF; CDR3 DNA: TGTGCCGGCAGCGCGGACAGGCGAAAGAACACCGGGGAGCTGTTTTTT
J gene: TRBJ1-3; clone size: once; D gene: .; V gene: TRBV18; CDR3 protein: CASSNSGLDTIYF; CDR3 DNA: TGTGCCAGCTCAAATAGTGGTTTGGACACCATATATTTT
J gene: TRBJ2-1; clone size: .; D gene: TRBD2; V gene: TRBV6-2/TRBV6-3; CDR3 protein: CASSFGHARLAEIYNEQFF; CDR3 DNA: TGTGCCAGCAGTTTTGGACACGCCAGACTAGCGGAGATTTACAATGAGCAGTTCTTC
J gene: TRBJ1-5; clone size: .; D gene: .; V gene: TRBV7-6; CDR3 protein: CASSLGRATFSNQPQHF; CDR3 DNA: TGTGCCAGCAGCTTAGGCAGGGCCACCTTTAGCAATCAGCCCCAGCATTTT
J gene: TRBJ1-1; clone size: few; D gene: .; V gene: TRBV6-5; CDR3 protein: CASRDSKAFF; CDR3 DNA: TGTGCCAGCAGGGACAGCAAAGCTTTCTTT
J gene: TRBJ1-6; clone size: .; D gene: .; V gene: TRBV27; CDR3 protein: CASRPSIPQASPLHF; CDR3 DNA: TGTGCCAGCAGGCCCAGCATCCCCCAGGCATCACCCCTCCACTTT
J gene: TRBJ1-4; clone size: few; D gene: .; V gene: TRBV19; CDR3 protein: CASSRTDRAEKLFF; CDR3 DNA: TGTGCCAGTAGTAGGACGGACAGAGCAGAAAAACTGTTTTTT
J gene: TRBJ2-2; clone size: .; D gene: .; V gene: TRBV28; CDR3 protein: CASSQQGNTGELFF; CDR3 DNA: TGTGCCAGCAGCCAACAGGGGAACACCGGGGAGCTGTTTTTT
J gene: TRBJ2-3; clone size: .; D gene: TRBD2; V gene: TRBV6-2/TRBV6-3; CDR3 protein: CASSSRTSGTSGTQYF; CDR3 DNA: TGTGCCAGCAGTTCGAGGACTAGCGGGACCTCAGGGACGCAGTATTTT
J gene: TRBJ1-3; clone size: .; D gene: .; V gene: TRBV9; CDR3 protein: CASSHVRGNTIYF; CDR3 DNA: TGTGCCAGCAGCCATGTTAGGGGGAACACCATATATTTT
J gene: TRBJ1-2; clone size: .; D gene: TRBD1; V gene: TRBV28; CDR3 protein: CASRPQGADGYTF; CDR3 DNA: TGTGCCAGCAGACCTCAGGGGGCGGATGGCTACACCTTC
J gene: TRBJ1-2; clone size: .; D gene: .; V gene: TRBV30; CDR3 protein: CAWSVRRGNYGYTF; CDR3 DNA: TGTGCCTGGAGTGTACGGCGGGGAAACTATGGCTACACCTTC
J gene: TRBJ2-2; clone size: once; D gene: TRBD1; V gene: TRBV5-4; CDR3 protein: CASSLQGASGELFF; CDR3 DNA: TGTGCCAGCAGCTTACAGGGGGCTAGCGGGGAGCTGTTTTTT
J gene: TRBJ1-2; clone size: .; D gene: .; V gene: TRBV28; CDR3 protein: CASSFLSYGYTF; CDR3 DNA: TGTGCCAGCAGTTTTCTGAGCTATGGCTACACCTTC
J gene: TRBJ2-5; clone size: .; D gene: TRBD2; V gene: TRBV7-3; CDR3 protein: CASSRTSGKLETQYF; CDR3 DNA: TGTGCCAGCAGCAGGACTAGCGGGAAGTTGGAGACCCAGTACTTC